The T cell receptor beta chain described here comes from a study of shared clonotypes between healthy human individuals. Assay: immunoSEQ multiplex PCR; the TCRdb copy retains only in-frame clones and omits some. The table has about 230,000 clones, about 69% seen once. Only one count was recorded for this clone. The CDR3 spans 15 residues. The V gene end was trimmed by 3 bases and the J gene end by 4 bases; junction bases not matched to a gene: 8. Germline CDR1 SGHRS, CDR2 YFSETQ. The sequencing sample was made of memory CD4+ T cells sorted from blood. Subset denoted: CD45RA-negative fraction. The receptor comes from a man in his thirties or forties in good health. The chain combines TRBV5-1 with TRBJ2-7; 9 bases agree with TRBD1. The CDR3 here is CASSWGTGLDYEQYF. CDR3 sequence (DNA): TGCGCCAGCAGCTGGGGGACAGGGTTGGATTACGAGCAGTACTTC.